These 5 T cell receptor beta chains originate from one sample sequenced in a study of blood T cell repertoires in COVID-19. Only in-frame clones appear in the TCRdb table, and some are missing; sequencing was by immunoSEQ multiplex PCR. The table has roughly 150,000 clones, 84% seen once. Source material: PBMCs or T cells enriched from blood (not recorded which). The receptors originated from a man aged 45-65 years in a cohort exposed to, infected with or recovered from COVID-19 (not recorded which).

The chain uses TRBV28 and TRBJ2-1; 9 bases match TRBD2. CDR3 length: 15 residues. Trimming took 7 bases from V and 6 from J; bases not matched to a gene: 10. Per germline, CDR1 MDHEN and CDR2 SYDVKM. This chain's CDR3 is CASNQSGRMGNEQFF. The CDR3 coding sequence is TGTGCCAGCAACCAAAGCGGGAGGATGGGCAATGAGCAGTTCTTC.

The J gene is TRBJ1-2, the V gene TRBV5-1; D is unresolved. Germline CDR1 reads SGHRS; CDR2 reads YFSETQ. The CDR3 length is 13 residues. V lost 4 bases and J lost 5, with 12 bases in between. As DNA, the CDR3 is TGCGCCAGCAGCCCCCGGGAGGGTTATGGCTACACCTTC. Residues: CASSPREGYGYTF.

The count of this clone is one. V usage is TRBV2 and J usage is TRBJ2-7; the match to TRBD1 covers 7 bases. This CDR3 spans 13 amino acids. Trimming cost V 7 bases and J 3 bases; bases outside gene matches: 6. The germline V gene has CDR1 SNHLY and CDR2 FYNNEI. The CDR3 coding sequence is TGTGCCAGCAAACCGGGACAGTTCTACGAGCAGTACTTC. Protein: CASKPGQFYEQYF.

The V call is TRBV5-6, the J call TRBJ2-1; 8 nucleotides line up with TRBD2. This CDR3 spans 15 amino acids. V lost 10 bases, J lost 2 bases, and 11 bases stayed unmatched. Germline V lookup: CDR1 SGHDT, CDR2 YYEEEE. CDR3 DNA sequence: TGTGCCTCGACCCGGGGGCGGGGGGCCTACAATGAGCAGTTCTTC. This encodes CASTRGRGAYNEQFF.

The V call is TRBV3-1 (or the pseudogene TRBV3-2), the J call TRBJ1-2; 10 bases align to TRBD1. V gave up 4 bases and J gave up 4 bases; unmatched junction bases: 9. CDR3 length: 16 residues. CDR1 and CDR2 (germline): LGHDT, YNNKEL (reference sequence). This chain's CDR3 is CASSPWTGGVGYGYTF. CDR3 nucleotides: TGTGCCAGCAGCCCCTGGACAGGGGGTGTGGGCTATGGCTACACCTTC.